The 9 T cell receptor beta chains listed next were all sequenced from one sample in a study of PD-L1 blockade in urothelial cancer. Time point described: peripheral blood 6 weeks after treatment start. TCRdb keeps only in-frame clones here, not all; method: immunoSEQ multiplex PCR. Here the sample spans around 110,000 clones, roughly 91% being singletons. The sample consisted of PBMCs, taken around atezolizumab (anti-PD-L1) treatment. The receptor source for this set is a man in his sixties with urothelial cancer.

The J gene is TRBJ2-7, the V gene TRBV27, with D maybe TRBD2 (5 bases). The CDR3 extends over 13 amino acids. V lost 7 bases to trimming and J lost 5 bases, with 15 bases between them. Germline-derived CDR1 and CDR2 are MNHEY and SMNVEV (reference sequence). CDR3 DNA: TGTGCCAGCATGGGGAGTATAGACAACGAGCAGTACTTC. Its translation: CASMGSIDNEQYF.

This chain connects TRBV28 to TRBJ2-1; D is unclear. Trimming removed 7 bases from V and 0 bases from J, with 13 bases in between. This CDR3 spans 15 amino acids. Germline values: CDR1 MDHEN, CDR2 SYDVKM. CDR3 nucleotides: TGTGCCAGCACCTACAGCTTGACCTCCTACAATGAGCAGTTCTTC. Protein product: CASTYSLTSYNEQFF.

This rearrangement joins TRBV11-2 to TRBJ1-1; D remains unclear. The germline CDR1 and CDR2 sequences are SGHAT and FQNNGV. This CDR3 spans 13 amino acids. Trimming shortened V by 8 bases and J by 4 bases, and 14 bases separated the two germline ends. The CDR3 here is CASGPAAVTEAFF. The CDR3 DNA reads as TGTGCCAGCGGCCCCGCGGCGGTCACTGAAGCTTTCTTT.

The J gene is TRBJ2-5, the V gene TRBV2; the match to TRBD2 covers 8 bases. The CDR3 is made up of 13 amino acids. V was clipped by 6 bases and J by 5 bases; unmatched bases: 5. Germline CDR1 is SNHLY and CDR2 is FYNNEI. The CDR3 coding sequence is TGTGCCAGCAGCGGGAGGGAAGGGGAGACCCAGTACTTC. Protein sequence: CASSGREGETQYF.

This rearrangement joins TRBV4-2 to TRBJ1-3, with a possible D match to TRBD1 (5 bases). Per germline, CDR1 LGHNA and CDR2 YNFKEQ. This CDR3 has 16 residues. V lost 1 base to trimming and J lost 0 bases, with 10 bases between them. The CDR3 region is CASSQGQGSSGNTIYF. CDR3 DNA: TGTGCCAGCAGCCAAGGGCAGGGTAGCTCTGGAAACACCATATATTTT.

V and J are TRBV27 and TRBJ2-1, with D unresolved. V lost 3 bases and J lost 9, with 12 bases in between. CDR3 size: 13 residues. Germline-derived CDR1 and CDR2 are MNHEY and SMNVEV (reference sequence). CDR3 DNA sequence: TGTGCCAGCAGTTTTGGCCCCTCCTCTGAGCAGTTCTTC. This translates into CASSFGPSSEQFF.

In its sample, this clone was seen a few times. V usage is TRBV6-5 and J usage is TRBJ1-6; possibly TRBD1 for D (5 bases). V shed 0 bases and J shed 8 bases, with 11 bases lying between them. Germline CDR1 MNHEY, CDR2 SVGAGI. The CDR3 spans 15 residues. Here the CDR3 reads CASSYSSRADSPLHF. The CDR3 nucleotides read TGTGCCAGCAGTTACTCGTCCAGGGCTGATTCACCCCTCCACTTT.

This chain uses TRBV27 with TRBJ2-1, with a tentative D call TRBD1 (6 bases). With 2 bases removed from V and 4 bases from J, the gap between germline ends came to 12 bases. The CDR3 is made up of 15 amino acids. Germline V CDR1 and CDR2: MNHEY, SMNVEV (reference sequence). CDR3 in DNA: TGTGCCAGCAGTTTACAGGGGCCGAAATACAATGAGCAGTTCTTC. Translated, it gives CASSLQGPKYNEQFF.

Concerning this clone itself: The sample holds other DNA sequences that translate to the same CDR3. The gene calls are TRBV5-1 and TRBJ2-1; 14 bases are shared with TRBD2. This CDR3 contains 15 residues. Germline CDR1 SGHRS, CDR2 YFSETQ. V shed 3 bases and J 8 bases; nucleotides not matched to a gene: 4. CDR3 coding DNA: TGCGCCAGCAGCTCGGGACTAGCGGGAGTCGATGAGCAGTTCTTC. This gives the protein CASSSGLAGVDEQFF.